The clone carrying this T cell receptor beta chain was counted many times. TCR beta VDJ and CDR3 profiles were obtained from a genomic DNA template. In TCRdb, the reads were re-called with MiXCR into one record per CDR3 protein. The sample carries roughly 180,000 distinct CDR3 sequences, less than 55% recorded once. This sample is part of a study of CD8+CD57+ T cells in acquired aplastic anemia. The sequence derives from a human donor in good health. The sequencing input was sorted CD4+, CD8+, or CD8+CD57+ T cells (not recorded which) from PBMCs.

The CDR3 loop reads CASGRGTGHPNEKLFF. CDR3 nucleotide sequence: TGTGCCAGCGGAAGGGGGACAGGGCATCCAAATGAAAAACTGTTTTTT. V gene TRBV9 combines with J gene TRBJ1-4; 9 bases map to TRBD1. The CDR3 contains 16 residues. Germline V gene lookup returns CDR1 SGDLS and CDR2 YYNGEE. Losses at the gene ends were 7 bases for V and 5 bases for J; bases not matched to a gene: 12.